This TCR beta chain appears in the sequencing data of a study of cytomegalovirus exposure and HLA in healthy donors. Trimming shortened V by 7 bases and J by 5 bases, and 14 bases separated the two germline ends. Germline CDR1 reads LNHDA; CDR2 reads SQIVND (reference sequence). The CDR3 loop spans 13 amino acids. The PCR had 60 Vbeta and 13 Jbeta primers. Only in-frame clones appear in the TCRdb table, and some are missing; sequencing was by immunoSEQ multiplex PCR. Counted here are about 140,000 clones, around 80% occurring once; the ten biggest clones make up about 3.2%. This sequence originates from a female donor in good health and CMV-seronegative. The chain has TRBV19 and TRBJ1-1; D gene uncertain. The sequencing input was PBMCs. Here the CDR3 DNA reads TGTGCCAGTAAGGAGACCATGCTGACTGAAGCTTTCTTT. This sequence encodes CASKETMLTEAFF.